This T cell receptor (beta chain) was found in a study of tumor-infiltrating lymphocytes in primary liver carcinoma. Study-level information: Staged T1-T3 N0M0, the tumors had sizes that ranged from about 4.2 to 10 cm across.

Co-extracted RNA and DNA came from approximately 20-30 mg of unsorted bulk tissue. Sampling targeted five separate regions of each tumor, which included the tumor centre. The germline V gene encodes CDR1 DFQATT and CDR2 SNEGSKA (reference sequence). Trimming removed 1 base from V and 4 bases from J; junction bases left unmatched: 10. The CDR3 covers 16 residues. General observations from the study: Less overlap was seen in tumor-adjacent and tumor-blood pairs than in tumor region pairs.

As to this clonotype: Its antigen remains unknown.

Synthesis of TCR beta cDNA was carried out from around 540 ng total RNA with a constant-region primer. ARM-PCR, slightly modified, supplied the TCR beta libraries through three nested multiplex PCR rounds. TRBV1-TRBV30 forward primers paired with a C-beta reverse primer drove the first two PCR rounds, about 10 cycles each. TCRdb analysed the multiplex PCR reads with MiXCR anew, one entry per CDR3 protein. The sample lists 30,000 to 40,000 distinct CDR3 sequences; roughly 80% were seen once. This clonotype was obtained from a middle-aged man with primary liver carcinoma and hepatitis B virus infection. The sequenced material came from liver tumor tissue from sampling region 4. Subset of the sample: tumor region T4, right-lateral pole. The chain links TRBV20-1 to TRBJ2-1, with 7 bases fitting TRBD1. CDR3 in amino acids: CSARGTTGALYNEQFF. The CDR3 nucleotides are TGCAGTGCTAGAGGCACTACAGGGGCACTTTACAATGAGCAGTTCTTC.